This paragraph reports one TCR beta chain. V was clipped by 0 bases and J by 3 bases, with 15 bases between them. CDR3 length: 17 residues. Germline-derived CDR1 and CDR2 are SGDLS and YYNGEE. This entry comes from a study of blood T cell repertoires in COVID-19. For the study at large: Samples of COVID-19 (acute and convalescent) were obtained from the United States, Italy and Spain. PBMCs, B-cell-depleted T cells, or T cells were the source of the cDNA or gDNA that made up the material.

Authors' data handling: Quantification of nucleated cells was approximated via reference gene primer amplification. TCRdb's table, derived via immunoSEQ multiplex PCR, lists solely in-frame clones and lacks some. That table furnishes V, J and clone size, whereas the DNA furnished D and trimming. The table includes 45,000 or so clones, roughly 86% detected once. The chain combines TRBV9 with TRBJ2-2, with D maybe TRBD2 (6 bases). Sequenced input: peripheral blood. This TCR derives from a woman aged 55-70 years with acute or convalescent COVID-19. The CDR3 sequence is CASSVGAGFWDTGELFF. The CDR3 nucleotides are TGTGCCAGCAGCGTAGGTGCGGGATTTTGGGACACCGGGGAGCTGTTTTTT.